This passage covers 9 T cell receptor beta chains from one sample sequenced in a study of tumor and adjacent non-tumor tissue in lung cancer. The library came from three nested PCR rounds adapted from ARM-PCR protocols. TCRdb recomputed calls from the multiplex PCR reads with MiXCR, one row per CDR3 protein. The sample holds about 60,000 distinct CDR3 sequences; about 55% are singletons and the top ten take roughly 35%. This sample's RNA came from whole unsorted tissue. Distant lung tissue was collected more than 3 cm away from the tumor edge. Sequences were obtained from distant non-tumor lung tissue. The source is a man between 65 and 79 years old with non-small cell lung cancer.

In the case of this clonotype: This may arise from a read error, as a much more abundant clone is one base away. The V and J genes are TRBV6-6 and TRBJ2-7; 7 bases line up with TRBD2. The length of the CDR3 is 16 residues. In germline, CDR1 is MNHNY, CDR2 SVGAGI (reference sequence). CDR3 sequence (DNA): TGTACCAGCAGTATCAGCCCGCCTAGCGGATCTACGATGCTGTACTTC. This sequence encodes CTSSISPPSGSTMLYF.

The sample holds many counts of this clonotype. CDR3 sequence: CASSSRGHEQYF. CDR3 in DNA: TGTGCCAGCAGTAGCAGGGGTCACGAGCAGTACTTC. The rearrangement links TRBV6-2 or TRBV6-3 to TRBJ2-7; perhaps TRBD1 as D (6 bases). With 5 bases removed from V and 5 bases from J, the gap between germline ends came to 10 bases. CDR3 size: 12 residues. Germline CDR1 MNHEY, CDR2 SVGEGT.

On this clonotype itself: The conserved final phenylalanine or tryptophan is absent from the CDR3, which likely points to a read error. This chain uses TRBV29-1 with TRBJ1-2; the D is unclear. The CDR3 loop spans 15 amino acids. Per germline, CDR1 SQVTM and CDR2 ANQGSEA. The CDR3 DNA reads as TGTAGCGTTGAAGATCTTGTAAGGAAATCGGGAGGCTACACCCTC. Amino acids: CSVEDLVRKSGGYTL.

Many counts were recorded for this clonotype. The rearrangement links TRBV6-6 to TRBJ2-3, with D uncertain. Germline values: CDR1 MNHNY, CDR2 SVGAGI (reference sequence). This CDR3 region has 14 residues. The germline V and J ends were trimmed by 0 bases and 4 bases, with 8 bases remaining between them. The CDR3 DNA sequence: TGTGCCAGCAGTTACTCTGGGGTTTCAGATACGCAGTATTTT. Its protein product is CASSYSGVSDTQYF.

This clonotype was detected a few times. A read error may be the cause here, since a much bigger clone is one base away. This chain joins TRBV29-1 and TRBJ2-1, with TRBD1 matching 9 bases. The CDR3 contains 13 residues. The germline CDR1 and CDR2 sequences are SQVTM and ANQGSEA. V lost 7 bases and J lost 5; bases outside the gene matches: 6. Here the CDR3 reads CSGRDRADNEQFF. In nucleotides, the CDR3 is TGCAGCGGGCGGGACAGGGCTGACAATGAGCAGTTCTTC.

Of note for this clonotype: The junction departs from the called germline gene at one end, perhaps through a read error. CDR3 nucleotides: TGTGCCAGCAGCTCCCGGGGGGGTAGTTCTGGGGTCAACGCCCTGACTTTC. Amino acids: CASSSRGGSSGVNALTF. The chain couples TRBV11-2 to TRBJ2-6, with 8 nucleotides matching TRBD2. This CDR3 has 17 residues. CDR1 is SGHAT and CDR2 is FQNNGV in the germline V gene. The full variable domain, in which reference TRBV11-2 and TRBJ2-6 provide the parts outside the CDR3, is EAGVAQSPRYKIIEKRQSVAFWCNPISGHATLYWYQQILGQGPKLLIQFQNNGVVDDSQLPKDRFSAERLKGVDSTLKIQPAKLEDSAVYLCASSSRGGSSGVNALTFGAGSRLTVL.

This clonotype was recorded at least ten times. This chain uses TRBV29-1 with TRBJ1-1; D gene unclear. V was clipped by 1 base and J by 7 bases, with 10 bases between them. The length of the CDR3 is 12 residues. CDR1 is SQVTM, CDR2 ANQGSEA, per germline. CDR3 protein: CSVEVGYFEAFF. CDR3 bases: TGCAGCGTTGAAGTGGGTTACTTTGAAGCTTTCTTT.

Of note for this clonotype: It is likely a read error, because the conserved phenylalanine at the end of the CDR3 is missing. This chain links TRBV5-1 with TRBJ2-3; 8 bases agree with TRBD1. The length of the CDR3 is 16 residues. Germline lookup yields CDR1 SGHRS and CDR2 YFSETQ. Unmatched junction bases numbered 11, after V lost 4 bases and J lost 4 bases. For the CDR3, the DNA is TGCGCCAGCAGCCTAGTAGGGGGACAGGTTCCAGATACGCAGTATATT. Translated, it gives CASSLVGGQVPDTQYI.

On this clonotype itself: A read error is likely, as this CDR3 ends without the conserved phenylalanine or tryptophan. Because the CDR3's place on the DNA is in doubt, the DNA is left out and the CDR3 is given as listed by TCRdb. The chain uses TRBV5-1 and TRBJ2-4; the DNA was not compared with TRBD1, the D call given in the table. The CDR3 comprises 14 residues, both ends counted. Germline assignment: CDR1 SGHRS and CDR2 YFSETQ. CDR3 in amino acids: CASSLGDRGDIQYY.